The clone carrying this TCR beta chain was seen a handful of times. After removal of 5 bases from V and 7 bases from J, the junction contained 14 bases not matched to a gene. Germline V gene data show CDR1 as SGHVS and CDR2 as FQNEAQ. The CDR3 contains 15 residues. The data were produced by immunoSEQ multiplex PCR, yet TCRdb's version contains in-frame clones alone and is incomplete. In the table there are around 13,000 clones, more than 70% of which are singletons. This record belongs to a study of T cell changes during pregnancy in multiple sclerosis. This clonotype was sampled from a female donor in good health, enrolled as a control in a pregnancy study. Sequences were derived from CD8+ T cells from peripheral blood mononuclear cells, sampled in the second trimester of pregnancy. The chain employs TRBV7-8 and TRBJ2-7; 7 positions match TRBD2. The chain's CDR3 is CASSRLGGTGGEQYF. The CDR3 DNA follows: TGTGCCAGCAGCCGCCTCGGGGGGACGGGCGGGGAGCAGTACTTC.